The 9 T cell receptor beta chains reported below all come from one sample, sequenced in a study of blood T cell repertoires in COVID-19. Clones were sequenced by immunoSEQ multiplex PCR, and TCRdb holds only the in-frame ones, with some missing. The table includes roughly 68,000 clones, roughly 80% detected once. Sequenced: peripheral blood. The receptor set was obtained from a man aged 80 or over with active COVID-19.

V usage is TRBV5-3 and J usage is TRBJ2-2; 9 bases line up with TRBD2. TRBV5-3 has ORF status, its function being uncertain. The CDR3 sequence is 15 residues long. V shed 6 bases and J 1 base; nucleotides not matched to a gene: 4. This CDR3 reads CARIHSGRNTGELFF. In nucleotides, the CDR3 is TGTGCCAGAATACATAGCGGGAGGAACACCGGGGAGCTGTTTTTT.

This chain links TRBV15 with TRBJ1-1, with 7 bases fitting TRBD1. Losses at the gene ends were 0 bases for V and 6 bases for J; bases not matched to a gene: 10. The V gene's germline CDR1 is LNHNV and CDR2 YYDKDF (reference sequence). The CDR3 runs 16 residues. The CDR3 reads CATSRDFNRGFAEAFF. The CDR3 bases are TGTGCCACCAGCAGAGATTTTAACAGGGGATTCGCTGAAGCTTTCTTT.

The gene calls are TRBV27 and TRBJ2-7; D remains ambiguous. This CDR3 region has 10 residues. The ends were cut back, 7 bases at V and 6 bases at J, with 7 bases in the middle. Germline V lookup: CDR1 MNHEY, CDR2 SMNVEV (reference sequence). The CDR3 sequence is CASTRSEQYF. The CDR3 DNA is TGTGCCAGCACTAGGAGCGAGCAGTACTTC.

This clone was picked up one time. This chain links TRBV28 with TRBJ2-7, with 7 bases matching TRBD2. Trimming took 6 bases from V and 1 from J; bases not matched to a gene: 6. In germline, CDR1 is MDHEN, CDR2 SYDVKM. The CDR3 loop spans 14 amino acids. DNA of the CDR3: TGTGCCAGCAGCAAAACGGGACTATCCTACGAGCAGTACTTC. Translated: CASSKTGLSYEQYF.

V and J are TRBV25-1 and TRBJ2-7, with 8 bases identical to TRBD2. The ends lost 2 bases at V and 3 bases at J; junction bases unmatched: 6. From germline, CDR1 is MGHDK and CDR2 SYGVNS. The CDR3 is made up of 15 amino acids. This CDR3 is CASSEGLAGNYEQYF. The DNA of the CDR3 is TGTGCCAGCAGTGAAGGTTTAGCGGGGAACTACGAGCAGTACTTC.

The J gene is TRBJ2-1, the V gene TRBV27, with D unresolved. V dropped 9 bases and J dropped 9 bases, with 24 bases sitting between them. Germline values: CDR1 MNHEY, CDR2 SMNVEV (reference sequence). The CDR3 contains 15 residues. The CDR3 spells CASQIKAQASGEQFF. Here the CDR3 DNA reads TGTGCCAGTCAAATTAAGGCCCAGGCGTCTGGTGAGCAGTTCTTC.

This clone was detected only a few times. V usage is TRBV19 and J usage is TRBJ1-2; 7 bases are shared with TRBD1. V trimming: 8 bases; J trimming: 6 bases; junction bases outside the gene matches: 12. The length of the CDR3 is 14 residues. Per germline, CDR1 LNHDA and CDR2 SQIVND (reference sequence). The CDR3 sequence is CASDIGRGRDGYTF. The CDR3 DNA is TGTGCCAGTGACATAGGAAGGGGGCGCGATGGCTACACCTTC.

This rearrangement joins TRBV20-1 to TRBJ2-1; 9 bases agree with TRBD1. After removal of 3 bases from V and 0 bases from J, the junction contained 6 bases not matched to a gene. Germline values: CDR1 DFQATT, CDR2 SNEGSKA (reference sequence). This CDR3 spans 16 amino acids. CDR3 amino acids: CSASNRGQRSYNEQFF. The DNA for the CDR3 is TGCAGTGCTAGTAACAGGGGGCAGCGCTCCTACAATGAGCAGTTCTTC.

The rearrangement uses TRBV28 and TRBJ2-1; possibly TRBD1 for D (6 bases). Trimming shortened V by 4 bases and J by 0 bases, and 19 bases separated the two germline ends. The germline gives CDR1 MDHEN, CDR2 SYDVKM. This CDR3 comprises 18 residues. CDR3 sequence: CASSSIGIQGSSYNEQFF. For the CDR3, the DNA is TGTGCCAGCAGTTCTATAGGGATACAGGGCAGCTCCTACAATGAGCAGTTCTTC.